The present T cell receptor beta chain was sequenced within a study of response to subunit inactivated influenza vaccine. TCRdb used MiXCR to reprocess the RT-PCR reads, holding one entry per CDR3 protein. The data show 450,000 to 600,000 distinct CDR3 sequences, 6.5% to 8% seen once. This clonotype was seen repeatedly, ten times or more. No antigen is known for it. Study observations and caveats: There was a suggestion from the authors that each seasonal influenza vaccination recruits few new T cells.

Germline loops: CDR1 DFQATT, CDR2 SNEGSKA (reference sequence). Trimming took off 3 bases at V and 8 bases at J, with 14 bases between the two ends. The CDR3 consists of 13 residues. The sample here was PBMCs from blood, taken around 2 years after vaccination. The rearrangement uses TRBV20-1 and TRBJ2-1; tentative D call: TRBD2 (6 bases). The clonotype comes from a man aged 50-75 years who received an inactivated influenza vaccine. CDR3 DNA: TGCAGTGCTAGGGACCCTGGGAGGTATGAGCAGTTCTTC. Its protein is CSARDPGRYEQFF.